This TCR beta chain stems from a study of blood T cells in healthy people across ages. Study observations and caveats: Estimated diversity that came from one million T cells was considered an underestimate. The long-lived group displayed more naive CD4+ cells, plus higher diversity, than the aged donors did.

Comment on this clonotype: Its antigen is currently unknown.

Primed by a sample-barcoded 5' primer and a J-beta primer mix, a second PCR proceeded for 7 to 11 cycles. TCRdb used MiXCR to reprocess the 5' RACE reads, holding one entry per CDR3 protein. This table holds roughly 720,000 distinct CDR3 sequences, roughly 50% found once. Germline CDR1 reads DFQATT; CDR2 reads SNEGSKA (reference sequence). The CDR3 consists of 15 residues. The specimen was blood. The V and J genes are TRBV20-1 and TRBJ2-4; 13 bases are a match to TRBD2. The better agreement between TRBJ2-7 and the DNA end casts doubt on the J call. The sequence derives from a man of 80 years or more in good health. Here the CDR3 reads CSATSVGLAGAEQYF. The CDR3, as DNA: TGCAGTGCTACGAGCGTAGGACTAGCGGGAGCCGAGCAGTACTTC.